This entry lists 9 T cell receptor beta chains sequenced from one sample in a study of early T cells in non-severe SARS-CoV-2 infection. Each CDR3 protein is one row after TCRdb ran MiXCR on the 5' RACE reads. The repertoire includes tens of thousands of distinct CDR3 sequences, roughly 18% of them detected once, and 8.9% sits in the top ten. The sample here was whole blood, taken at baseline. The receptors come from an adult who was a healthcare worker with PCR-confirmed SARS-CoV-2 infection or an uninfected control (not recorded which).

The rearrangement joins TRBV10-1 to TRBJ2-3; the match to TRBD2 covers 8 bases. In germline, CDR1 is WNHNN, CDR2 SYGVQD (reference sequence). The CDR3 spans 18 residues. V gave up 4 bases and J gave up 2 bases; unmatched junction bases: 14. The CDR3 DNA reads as TGCGCCAGCAGTGGCAGCGGGGGACCCCAGATAAACACAGATACGCAGTATTTT. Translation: CASSGSGGPQINTDTQYF.

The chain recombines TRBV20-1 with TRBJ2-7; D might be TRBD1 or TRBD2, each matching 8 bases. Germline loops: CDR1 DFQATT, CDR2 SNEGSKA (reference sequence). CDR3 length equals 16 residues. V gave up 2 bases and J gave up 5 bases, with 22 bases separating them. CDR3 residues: CSARLQGDVTSDEQYF. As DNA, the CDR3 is TGCAGTGCTAGATTACAGGGGGACGTGACTAGCGACGAGCAGTACTTC.

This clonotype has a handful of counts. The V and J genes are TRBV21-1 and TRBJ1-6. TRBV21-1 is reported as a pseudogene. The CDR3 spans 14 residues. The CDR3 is CASSKAEFCSPLHF. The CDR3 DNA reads TGTGCCAGCAGCAAAGCGGAGTTCTGTTCACCCCTCCACTTT.

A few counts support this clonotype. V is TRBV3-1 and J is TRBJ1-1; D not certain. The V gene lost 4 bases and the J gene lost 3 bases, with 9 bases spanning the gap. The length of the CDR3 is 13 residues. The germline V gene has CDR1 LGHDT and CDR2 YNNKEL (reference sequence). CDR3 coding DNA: TGTGCCAGCAGCCTACAGAGATACACTGAAGCTTTCTTT. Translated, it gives CASSLQRYTEAFF.

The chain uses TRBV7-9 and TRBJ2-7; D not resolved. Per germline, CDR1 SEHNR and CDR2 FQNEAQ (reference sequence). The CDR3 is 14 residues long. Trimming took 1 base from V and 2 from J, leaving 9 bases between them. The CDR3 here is CASSLVEFTYEQYF. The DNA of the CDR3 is TGTGCCAGCAGCTTAGTAGAATTCACCTACGAGCAGTACTTC.

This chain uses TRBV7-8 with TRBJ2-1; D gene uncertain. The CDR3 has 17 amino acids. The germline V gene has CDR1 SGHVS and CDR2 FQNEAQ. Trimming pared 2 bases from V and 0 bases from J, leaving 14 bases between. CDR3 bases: TGTGCCAGCAGCTTACTGATCCCCGCAAGCTCCTACAATGAGCAGTTCTTC. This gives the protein CASSLLIPASSYNEQFF.

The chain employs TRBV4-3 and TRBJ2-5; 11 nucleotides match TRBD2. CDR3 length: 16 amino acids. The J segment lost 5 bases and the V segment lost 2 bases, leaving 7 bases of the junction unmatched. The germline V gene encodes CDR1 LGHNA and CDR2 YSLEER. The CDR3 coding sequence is TGCGCCAGCAGCCAAAGCGGGACTAGCGGCCAGGAGACCCAGTACTTC. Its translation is CASSQSGTSGQETQYF.

The CDR3: CASSLRDPYVGDYEQYF. CDR3 in DNA: TGTGCCAGCAGTTTACGGGACCCCTATGTGGGGGACTACGAGCAGTACTTC. The rearrangement uses TRBV28 and TRBJ2-7, with D perhaps matching TRBD1 or TRBD2 (5 bases each). The V and J ends lost 2 bases and 3 bases respectively, with 20 bases between them. CDR3 size: 17 residues. CDR1 and CDR2 (germline): MDHEN, SYDVKM.

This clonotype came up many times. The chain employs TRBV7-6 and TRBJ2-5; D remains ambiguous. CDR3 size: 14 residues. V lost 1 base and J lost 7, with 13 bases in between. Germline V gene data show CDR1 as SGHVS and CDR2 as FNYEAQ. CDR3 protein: CASSLDSFSATQYF. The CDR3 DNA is TGTGCCAGCAGCTTAGACAGTTTTTCAGCGACCCAGTACTTC.